Below, one TCR beta chain is given with its context. The data were obtained in a study of blood T cell repertoires in COVID-19. Profiling relied on immunoSEQ multiplex PCR, and the TCRdb table lists in-frame clones only, not all of them. Of fewer than 55,000 clones detected, 82% appear once; the ten largest clones hold 12% to 15%. The V segment lost 5 bases and the J segment 4 bases; nucleotides outside the gene matches: 6. CDR1 is PRHDT and CDR2 is FYEKMQ in the germline V gene (reference sequence). This CDR3 has 14 residues. The TCR was taken from a human donor with acute or convalescent COVID-19. The donor label of this sample is uncertain. The sequencing sample was made of peripheral blood. The V gene is TRBV13, the J gene TRBJ2-7; 9 bases are a match to TRBD1. The CDR3 protein is CASSLPGQGYEQYF. The CDR3, as DNA: TGTGCCAGCAGCCTACCGGGACAGGGATACGAGCAGTACTTC.